A selection of T cell receptor beta chains follows, all from one sample in a study of vaccination effects on CD4 cells after COVID-19. For these TCRs, the target antigens are not known. Clones were sequenced by immunoSEQ multiplex PCR, and TCRdb holds only the in-frame ones, with some missing. The sample has 67,000 or so clones, approximately 81% seen once. This sample comprised CD4+ T cells from PBMCs cultured with HCoV-229E spike peptides, obtained after COVID-19 vaccination. The receptors originated from a human donor who received a COVID-19 vaccine. Each CDR3 is given without its conserved first and last residue. Fields, in order: CDR3 protein, CDR3 length, clone size, J gene, V gene. Size tells how often a clone was seen (once, few, many) or the class of an expanded clone, and some rows leave it out.

cdr3_aa: ASSLGQGGEKLF; cdr3_length: 12; clone_size: few; j_call: TRBJ1-4; v_call: TRBV5-1
cdr3_aa: ASSLDRGSQPQH; cdr3_length: 12; clone_size: NA; j_call: TRBJ1-5; v_call: TRBV27
cdr3_aa: ASSARLGGGGAPGELF; cdr3_length: 16; clone_size: NA; j_call: TRBJ2-2; v_call: TRBV9
cdr3_aa: ASSVTGNSNQPQH; cdr3_length: 13; clone_size: NA; j_call: TRBJ1-5; v_call: TRBV5-1
cdr3_aa: ASTTGGRLADTQY; cdr3_length: 13; clone_size: NA; j_call: TRBJ2-3; v_call: TRBV19
cdr3_aa: ASSPPRGQGRNIQY; cdr3_length: 14; clone_size: NA; j_call: TRBJ2-4; v_call: TRBV18
cdr3_aa: ASSRDRGNEKLF; cdr3_length: 12; clone_size: NA; j_call: TRBJ1-4; v_call: TRBV6-5
cdr3_aa: SASRALETQY; cdr3_length: 10; clone_size: NA; j_call: TRBJ2-5; v_call: TRBV20-1
cdr3_aa: ASSLGTASGANVLT; cdr3_length: 14; clone_size: NA; j_call: TRBJ2-6; v_call: TRBV5-4
cdr3_aa: SVERLAIQETQY; cdr3_length: 12; clone_size: few; j_call: TRBJ2-5; v_call: TRBV29-1
cdr3_aa: ASSLAAGRNNEQF; cdr3_length: 13; clone_size: NA; j_call: TRBJ2-1; v_call: TRBV7-2
cdr3_aa: ASSYLQGDYNEQF; cdr3_length: 13; clone_size: NA; j_call: TRBJ2-1; v_call: TRBV6-2/TRBV6-3
cdr3_aa: ASSPGDGTVSYNSPLH; cdr3_length: 16; clone_size: NA; j_call: TRBJ1-6; v_call: TRBV5-5
cdr3_aa: ASSYGQGFGNTIY; cdr3_length: 13; clone_size: NA; j_call: TRBJ1-3; v_call: TRBV6-5
cdr3_aa: ASSEVNIQPQH; cdr3_length: 11; clone_size: NA; j_call: TRBJ1-5; v_call: TRBV2
cdr3_aa: ASSDTGTISNQPQH; cdr3_length: 14; clone_size: NA; j_call: TRBJ1-5; v_call: TRBV19
cdr3_aa: ASSLGQGYEQF; cdr3_length: 11; clone_size: medium-sized; j_call: TRBJ2-1; v_call: TRBV7-7
cdr3_aa: AWSPGTGYQPQH; cdr3_length: 12; clone_size: NA; j_call: TRBJ1-5; v_call: TRBV30
cdr3_aa: ASSLTGGNGEKLF; cdr3_length: 13; clone_size: NA; j_call: TRBJ1-4; v_call: TRBV9
cdr3_aa: SVEGLRQGVVGTDTQY; cdr3_length: 16; clone_size: NA; j_call: TRBJ2-3; v_call: TRBV29-1
cdr3_aa: AWRPRGSFSGNTIY; cdr3_length: 14; clone_size: few; j_call: TRBJ1-3; v_call: TRBV30
cdr3_aa: ASSLGHQETQY; cdr3_length: 11; clone_size: NA; j_call: TRBJ2-5; v_call: TRBV12-3/TRBV12-4
cdr3_aa: ASSLSIGANTEAF; cdr3_length: 13; clone_size: NA; j_call: TRBJ1-1; v_call: TRBV5-1
cdr3_aa: ASSYGSMNQPQH; cdr3_length: 12; clone_size: NA; j_call: TRBJ1-5; v_call: TRBV6-6
cdr3_aa: ASSWAGAMNTEAF; cdr3_length: 13; clone_size: NA; j_call: TRBJ1-1; v_call: TRBV18
cdr3_aa: ATNTGGHTDTQY; cdr3_length: 12; clone_size: NA; j_call: TRBJ2-3; v_call: TRBV24-1
cdr3_aa: ASSDQAAGDPEDTGELF; cdr3_length: 17; clone_size: NA; j_call: TRBJ2-2; v_call: TRBV6-4
cdr3_aa: ASSLTAPTGELF; cdr3_length: 12; clone_size: NA; j_call: TRBJ2-2; v_call: TRBV7-2
cdr3_aa: ASSQVRGRGETQY; cdr3_length: 13; clone_size: NA; j_call: TRBJ2-5; v_call: TRBV4-1
cdr3_aa: ASSQGSGGTRETQY; cdr3_length: 14; clone_size: NA; j_call: TRBJ2-5; v_call: TRBV4-1
cdr3_aa: ASSLDLVGWSQGGYT; cdr3_length: 15; clone_size: NA; j_call: TRBJ1-2; v_call: TRBV5-1
cdr3_aa: ASTPGQGRIAF; cdr3_length: 11; clone_size: NA; j_call: TRBJ1-1; v_call: TRBV6-5
cdr3_aa: ASSIEGNTIY; cdr3_length: 10; clone_size: few; j_call: TRBJ1-3; v_call: TRBV18
cdr3_aa: ASTRVGWGDTEAF; cdr3_length: 13; clone_size: NA; j_call: TRBJ1-1; v_call: TRBV9
cdr3_aa: ASSYGGGADLGTDTQY; cdr3_length: 16; clone_size: once; j_call: TRBJ2-3; v_call: TRBV6-2/TRBV6-3
cdr3_aa: ASSYSAVGYGYT; cdr3_length: 12; clone_size: NA; j_call: TRBJ1-2; v_call: TRBV6-5
cdr3_aa: SASRTDGETQY; cdr3_length: 11; clone_size: NA; j_call: TRBJ2-5; v_call: TRBV20-1
cdr3_aa: ASSPPGHMEY; cdr3_length: 10; clone_size: NA; j_call: TRBJ2-3; v_call: TRBV27
cdr3_aa: ASSRNREPLSTDTQY; cdr3_length: 15; clone_size: NA; j_call: TRBJ2-3; v_call: TRBV6-6
cdr3_aa: SARWREKLF; cdr3_length: 9; clone_size: NA; j_call: TRBJ1-4; v_call: TRBV20-1
cdr3_aa: ASGQFSGNTIY; cdr3_length: 11; clone_size: NA; j_call: TRBJ1-3; v_call: TRBV28
cdr3_aa: ASSSNRGGFRQPQH; cdr3_length: 14; clone_size: NA; j_call: TRBJ1-5; v_call: TRBV6-2/TRBV6-3
cdr3_aa: ATSDSVDRPTWGTQY; cdr3_length: 15; clone_size: NA; j_call: TRBJ2-5; v_call: TRBV24-1
cdr3_aa: ASSLDRVSTDTQY; cdr3_length: 13; clone_size: NA; j_call: TRBJ2-3; v_call: TRBV11-3
cdr3_aa: ASSTGQGVEGYT; cdr3_length: 12; clone_size: NA; j_call: TRBJ1-2; v_call: TRBV10-3
cdr3_aa: AWSLDRGITNEKLF; cdr3_length: 14; clone_size: NA; j_call: TRBJ1-4; v_call: TRBV30
cdr3_aa: ASSGSGGDYGYT; cdr3_length: 12; clone_size: NA; j_call: TRBJ1-2; v_call: TRBV10-2
cdr3_aa: ASSLVYSGGRETQY; cdr3_length: 14; clone_size: NA; j_call: TRBJ2-5; v_call: TRBV11-2
cdr3_aa: ASSATGQGNTGELF; cdr3_length: 14; clone_size: NA; j_call: TRBJ2-2; v_call: TRBV5-1
cdr3_aa: ASSKALAGIYHSTDTQY; cdr3_length: 17; clone_size: NA; j_call: TRBJ2-3; v_call: TRBV21-1
cdr3_aa: ASTSLGTGELKLF; cdr3_length: 13; clone_size: NA; j_call: TRBJ1-4; v_call: TRBV27
cdr3_aa: ASSFSGFRNTEAF; cdr3_length: 13; clone_size: NA; j_call: TRBJ1-1; v_call: TRBV6-6